Presented here are 30 T cell receptor beta chains from one specimen sequenced in a study of beta chain features in type 1 diabetes (dated by TCRdb to the late 2010s). Preparation of the library involved the immunoSEQ multiplex PCR assay. The entire isolated RNA was reverse transcribed using the High Capacity cDNA Reverse Transcription Kit, and thus expressed TCRB transcripts were sequenced. Held by TCRdb, this immuneACCESS table contains in-frame sequences only and omits some clones. Under half of the omission traces to an unresolved V gene where checked; the cause of the rest is unknown. Recorded for this sample are nearly 250,000 clones; about 70% of them occurred a single time. Around 0.05% of the sample is taken by the ten largest. Sequencing input: naive CD4+ T cells from blood. The cell subset or site label for this specimen denotes: true naive CD4+ T cells. The origin of the receptors is a man aged 25 to 40 in good health.

The chain employs TRBV29-1 and TRBJ2-3; D could derive from TRBD1 or TRBD2 (5 bases each). Germline CDR1 and CDR2: SQVTM and ANQGSEA. V gave up 7 bases and J gave up 9 bases, with 20 bases separating them. There are 13 residues in the CDR3. The CDR3 loop reads CSDTRRPGTTQYF. In DNA, the CDR3 is TGCAGCGACACAAGACGCCCGGGGACCACGCAGTATTTT.

J is TRBJ2-1 and V is TRBV7-2, with D possibly matching TRBD2 (6 bases). V was pared by 4 bases and J by 8 bases, with 15 bases between. The CDR3 is made up of 14 amino acids. Per the germline V gene, CDR1 is SGHTA and CDR2 is FQGNSA. CDR3 in amino acids: CASSSPTGVYEQFF. CDR3 nucleotide sequence: TGTGCCAGCAGCTCGCCCACGGGGGTGTATGAGCAGTTCTTC.

The V gene is TRBV7-6, the J gene TRBJ2-3, with TRBD1 matching 9 bases. This CDR3 region has 15 residues. Unmatched junction bases numbered 4, after V lost 5 bases and J lost 1 base. Germline V lookup: CDR1 SGHVS, CDR2 FNYEAQ. The CDR3 spells CASSPRDRGTDTQYF. DNA for the CDR3: TGTGCCAGCAGCCCCCGGGACAGGGGCACAGATACGCAGTATTTT. The whole variable domain, filled in from reference TRBV7-6 and TRBJ2-3, reads GAGVSQSPRYKVTKRGQDVALRCDPISGHVSLYWYRQALGQGPEFLTYFNYEAQQDKSGLPNDRFSAERPEGSISTLTIQRTEQRDSAMYRCASSPRDRGTDTQYFGPGTRLTVL.

The chain has TRBV6-5 and TRBJ2-2; unclear D gene. The V end was cut by 6 bases, the J end by 3 bases, with 5 bases between. CDR3 length: 12 amino acids. The germline CDR1 and CDR2 sequences are MNHEY and SVGAGI. CDR3 DNA sequence: TGTGCCAGCAGAAGGGACACCGGGGAGCTGTTTTTT. Encoded protein: CASRRDTGELFF.

The genes are TRBV7-2 and TRBJ2-5; D is possibly TRBD1 or TRBD2 (6 bases each). Per germline, CDR1 SGHTA and CDR2 FQGNSA. V lost 6 bases and J 4 bases, leaving 15 bases between the germline ends. This CDR3 is 14 amino acids long. CDR3 protein: CASSTIGGGETQYF. The CDR3 DNA reads as TGTGCCAGCAGTACAATAGGGGGAGGAGAGACCCAGTACTTC.

This clone was detected only a few times. V usage is TRBV30 and J usage is TRBJ2-1; TRBD2 matches 7 bases. The CDR3 runs 14 residues. Germline V gives CDR1 GTSNPN, CDR2 SVGIG (reference sequence). V trimming: 0 bases; J trimming: 7 bases; junction bases outside the gene matches: 6. The CDR3: CAWSVASGLNEQFF. CDR3 nucleotide sequence: TGTGCCTGGAGTGTAGCTAGCGGTTTAAATGAGCAGTTCTTC. Full variable domain (rest looked up from reference TRBV30 and TRBJ2-1): SQTIHQWPATLVQPVGSPLSLECTVEGTSNPNLYWYRQAAGRGLQLLFYSVGIGQISSEVPQNLSASRPQDRQFILSSKKLLLSDSGFYLCAWSVASGLNEQFFGPGTRLTVL.

The chain links TRBV20-1 to TRBJ2-7, with D unresolved. CDR1 is DFQATT and CDR2 is SNEGSKA in the germline V gene (reference sequence). With 6 bases removed from V and 9 bases from J, the gap between germline ends came to 9 bases. This CDR3 is built from 9 residues. CDR3 protein: CSANNGQYF. In DNA form, the CDR3 reads TGCAGTGCCAACAATGGGCAGTACTTC.

The V and J genes are TRBV2 and TRBJ2-7; 7 bases line up with TRBD2. Germline V lookup: CDR1 SNHLY, CDR2 FYNNEI. This CDR3 has 15 residues. The trim removed 11 bases at V and 3 bases at J, leaving 16 bases unmatched. The CDR3 nucleotides read TGTGCCGCCAGCAGCGGGGAGGGTTTCGGCTACGAGCAGTACTTC. Translating it yields CAASSGEGFGYEQYF.

The chain combines TRBV7-6 with TRBJ1-1; D is unresolved. V was cut by 1 base and J by 6 bases, with 9 bases left in between. The germline V gene has CDR1 SGHVS and CDR2 FNYEAQ. This CDR3 is built from 13 residues. CDR3 sequence (DNA): TGTGCCAGCAGCTTAGAAGATGGGGCTGAAGCTTTCTTT. It specifies CASSLEDGAEAFF.

This clone was observed a single time. The chain links TRBV11-2 to TRBJ2-3; either TRBD1 or TRBD2 may supply D (5 bases each). This CDR3 contains 13 residues. Germline CDR1 SGHAT, CDR2 FQNNGV. V lost 5 bases, J lost 0 bases, and 6 bases lay in between. The CDR3 spells CASSRDSTDTQYF. Here the CDR3 DNA reads TGTGCCAGCAGCCGGGACAGCACAGATACGCAGTATTTT.

The chain joins TRBV4-1 to TRBJ2-3, with 7 bases identical to TRBD1. Germline trimming cut 3 bases from V and 3 bases from J; bases unmatched to any gene: 6. The V gene's germline CDR1 is MGHRA and CDR2 YSYEKL. CDR3 size: 15 residues. The CDR3 region has the DNA TGCGCCAGCAGCCACCTAGACAGGGTGACAGATACGCAGTATTTT. Translating gives CASSHLDRVTDTQYF.

This clone showed up just once. The chain uses TRBV19 and TRBJ2-7, with TRBD1 as a possible D gene (6 bases). V was cut by 3 bases and J by 5 bases, with 11 bases left in between. The CDR3 is made up of 13 amino acids. CDR1 is LNHDA, CDR2 SQIVND, per germline (reference sequence). The CDR3 spells CASSIRGPDEQYF. DNA for the CDR3: TGTGCCAGTAGTATCAGGGGCCCTGACGAGCAGTACTTC.

The chain employs TRBV29-1 and TRBJ2-7; 7 nucleotides agree with TRBD1. The CDR3 is made up of 14 amino acids. Germline V gene lookup returns CDR1 SQVTM and CDR2 ANQGSEA. The V segment lost 3 bases and the J segment 9 bases; nucleotides outside the gene matches: 14. CDR3 protein: CSVEADPRGQGQYF. The CDR3 DNA is TGCAGCGTTGAGGCTGACCCAAGGGGGCAGGGGCAGTACTTC.

The chain joins TRBV6-1 to TRBJ1-5; no clear D. Germline CDR1 is MNHNS and CDR2 is SASEGT. V was pared by 10 bases and J by 2 bases, with 15 bases between. The CDR3 loop spans 14 amino acids. This CDR3 is CAIQMWEGNQPQHF. CDR3 in DNA: TGTGCCATCCAGATGTGGGAGGGCAATCAGCCCCAGCATTTT.

V is TRBV14 and J is TRBJ1-1, with D possibly being TRBD1 (5 bases). The CDR3 length is 15 residues. V lost 0 bases, J lost 4 bases, and 12 bases lay in between. The germline CDR1 and CDR2 sequences are SGHDN and FVKESK. CDR3 loop: CASSQEIRGGTEAFF. CDR3 coding DNA: TGTGCCAGCAGCCAAGAAATCCGCGGGGGCACTGAAGCTTTCTTT.

This clone was recorded a few times. The chain links TRBV4-1 to TRBJ2-2; D unclear. V shed 2 bases and J shed 2 bases, with 0 bases lying between them. Germline V gene lookup returns CDR1 MGHRA and CDR2 YSYEKL. CDR3 length: 12 amino acids. The CDR3 nucleotides are TGCGCCAGCAGCCAAAACACCGGGGAGCTGTTTTTT. Translated: CASSQNTGELFF.

This clone came up once. The chain has TRBV7-2 and TRBJ2-3; no clear D. Trimming removed 6 bases at V and 3 bases at J, with 13 bases between. Germline values: CDR1 SGHTA, CDR2 FQGNSA. CDR3 length: 14 amino acids. DNA of the CDR3: TGTGCCAGCAGGGCACAGTTAGGGACAGATACGCAGTATTTT. Protein sequence: CASRAQLGTDTQYF.

The chain combines TRBV7-9 with TRBJ1-1, with a weak D call TRBD1 (5 bases). The germline V gene has CDR1 SEHNR and CDR2 FQNEAQ (reference sequence). Trimming pared 5 bases from V and 0 bases from J, leaving 10 bases between. This CDR3 contains 14 residues. As DNA, the CDR3 is TGTGCCAGCAGCCCCAGGGTCATGAACACTGAAGCTTTCTTT. Its translation: CASSPRVMNTEAFF.

This clone was found a few times. The chain links TRBV25-1 to TRBJ1-6; 9 nucleotides match TRBD1. V lost 3 bases, J lost 6 bases, and 3 bases stayed unmatched. The CDR3 is made up of 15 amino acids. Per germline, CDR1 MGHDK and CDR2 SYGVNS. CDR3 coding DNA: TGTGCCAGCAGTGAGACAGGGGGTCCTAATTCACCCCTCCACTTT. Protein sequence: CASSETGGPNSPLHF.

This clone was seen more than once but under ten times. The rearrangement uses TRBV14 and TRBJ2-7; no definite D call. Trimming took off 5 bases at V and 6 bases at J, with 11 bases between the two ends. The CDR3 is 12 residues long. Germline CDR1 and CDR2: SGHDN and FVKESK. CDR3 in amino acids: CASSSDGIEQYF. CDR3 DNA: TGTGCCAGCAGCTCCGACGGTATCGAGCAGTACTTC.

This clone was observed a handful of times. The rearrangement uses TRBV7-2 and TRBJ2-1; possibly TRBD1 for D (6 bases). Germline-derived CDR1 and CDR2 are SGHTA and FQGNSA. V gave up 5 bases and J gave up 0 bases, with 8 bases separating them. This CDR3 region has 14 residues. The CDR3 here is CASSGQSSYNEQFF. The CDR3, as DNA: TGTGCCAGCAGCGGACAGAGCTCCTACAATGAGCAGTTCTTC. The full variable domain, rest sourced from reference TRBV7-2 and TRBJ2-1, is GAGVSQSPSNKVTEKGKDVELRCDPISGHTALYWYRQSLGQGLEFLIYFQGNSAPDKSGLPSDRFSAERTGGSVSTLTIQRTQQEDSAVYLCASSGQSSYNEQFFGPGTRLTVL.

The V call is TRBV25-1, the J call TRBJ1-6; D is possibly TRBD1 (6 bases). Germline CDR1 is MGHDK and CDR2 is SYGVNS. Trimming cost V 6 bases and J 8 bases, with 20 bases left between them. The CDR3 is made up of 16 amino acids. The CDR3 loop reads CASSTPRTGIYSPLHF. The CDR3 DNA follows: TGTGCCAGCAGCACCCCTCGAACAGGGATTTATTCACCCCTCCACTTT.

The chain joins TRBV9 to TRBJ2-3; TRBD1 or TRBD2 may be the D gene (7 bases each). V lost 3 bases and J 1 base, leaving 18 bases between the germline ends. CDR1 SGDLS and CDR2 YYNGEE come from the germline V gene. CDR3 size: 17 residues. CDR3 nucleotides: TGTGCCAGCAGCGCCCCGAGGGGGCTAGCGGGCACAGATACGCAGTATTTT. Translated: CASSAPRGLAGTDTQYF.

V and J are TRBV30 and TRBJ2-7; tentatively, D is TRBD1 (6 bases). The CDR3 sequence is 12 residues long. Deletions cut 3 bases from V and 7 bases from J, with 13 bases between. In germline, CDR1 is GTSNPN, CDR2 SVGIG (reference sequence). This chain's CDR3 is CAWSPVQGEQYF. The CDR3 bases are TGTGCCTGGAGCCCCGTCCAGGGGGAGCAGTACTTC.

This clone has a handful of counts. The chain uses TRBV30 and TRBJ2-1; D gene uncertain. Germline assignment: CDR1 GTSNPN and CDR2 SVGIG (reference sequence). The CDR3 is 12 residues long. V was shortened by 0 bases and J by 10 bases, with 10 bases between the two germline ends. The CDR3 DNA sequence: TGTGCCTGGAGTGTACGAGTCGGCGAGCAGTTCTTC. As protein: CAWSVRVGEQFF.

The V gene is TRBV30, the J gene TRBJ2-5; no reliable D call. The V end lost 4 bases, the J end lost 1 base, and 7 bases lay between the germline ends. CDR1 is GTSNPN and CDR2 is SVGIG in the germline V gene (reference sequence). The CDR3 consists of 12 residues. The CDR3 bases are TGTGCCTGGACAGCGAGCCAAGAGACCCAGTACTTC. This gives the protein CAWTASQETQYF.

The chain links TRBV5-1 to TRBJ2-2, with D perhaps matching TRBD2 (5 bases). Germline assignment: CDR1 SGHRS and CDR2 YFSETQ. The CDR3 extends over 15 amino acids. Trimming stripped 4 bases from V and 4 bases from J, with 14 bases between. The CDR3 DNA sequence: TGCGCCAGCAGCCGGGCGTCGGAGGCCACCGGGGAGCTGTTTTTT. Residues: CASSRASEATGELFF.

The chain carries TRBV15 and TRBJ2-5, with D possibly TRBD1 on 5 matching bases. CDR1 is LNHNV and CDR2 is YYDKDF in the germline V gene (reference sequence). V lost 6 bases and J lost 0, with 11 bases in between. The CDR3 has 14 residues. CDR3 sequence reads: CATSQGKYQETQYF. For the CDR3, the DNA is TGTGCCACCAGTCAGGGCAAGTACCAAGAGACCCAGTACTTC.

The chain employs TRBV30 and TRBJ1-3, with D unclear. The CDR3 consists of 12 residues. Germline lookup yields CDR1 GTSNPN and CDR2 SVGIG (reference sequence). V was trimmed by 3 bases and J by 7 bases, leaving 10 bases between them. The CDR3 loop is CAWRVPLNTIYF. For the CDR3, the DNA is TGTGCCTGGAGAGTACCGCTGAACACCATATATTTT.

This clone was seen just once. CDR3 DNA sequence: TGTGCCAGCAGCCAGGAACAGGTTAACTCTGGAAACACCATATATTTT. Amino acid sequence: CASSQEQVNSGNTIYF. The V and J genes are TRBV4-2 and TRBJ1-3, with D possibly TRBD1 on 5 matching bases. Trimming removed 3 bases at V and 0 bases at J, with 12 bases between. In germline, CDR1 is LGHNA, CDR2 YNFKEQ. The CDR3 totals 16 residues.